This is a list of T cell receptor beta chains from one sample in a study of blood T cell repertoires in COVID-19. The protocol was immunoSEQ multiplex PCR, while the TCRdb copy is restricted to in-frame clones and leaves out a portion. Of 150,000 to 200,000 clones detected, around 91% appear once; the ten largest clones hold around 0.63%. Sequenced input: peripheral blood. Source of these receptors: a middle-aged man with acute or convalescent COVID-19. Each CDR3 is given with its conserved first and last residue.

J | V | CDR3
TRBJ2-1 | TRBV10-3 | CAITASGTYSYNEQFF
TRBJ1-5 | TRBV11-3 | CASSPLNQPQHF
TRBJ2-1 | TRBV5-4 | CASGSGTGTYNEQFF
TRBJ2-2 | TRBV19 | CASSDHPGKGPGELFF
TRBJ2-3 | TRBV4-2 | CASSRQRPGQGGTDTQYF
TRBJ1-4 | TRBV2 | CASRRETTNEKLFF
TRBJ1-5 | TRBV2 | CASSRRQGSQPQHF
TRBJ2-3 | TRBV6-1 | CASSAGTGVFADTQYF
TRBJ2-2 | TRBV27 | CASSSALDRDTGELFF
TRBJ2-1 | TRBV7-9 | CASSLVAGGGNEQFF
TRBJ2-3 | TRBV24-1 | CATSGYSRRDTQYF
TRBJ2-7 | TRBV28 | CASSSPTGPGYEQYF
TRBJ1-6 | TRBV29-1 | CSVRWDSSYNSPLHF
TRBJ2-7 | TRBV24-1 | CATSDSGLAGGRYEQYF
TRBJ1-5 | TRBV19 | CASSIMDRGGNQPQHF
TRBJ1-5 | TRBV6-4 | CASSESGTPFGQPQHF
TRBJ1-1 | TRBV27 | CASSIRQGTFLNTEAFF
TRBJ1-2 | TRBV7-8 | CASSVWTGHPDGYTF
TRBJ1-1 | TRBV30 | CAWIPPESTEAFF
TRBJ2-6 | TRBV28 | CASSQGGGLLGANVLTF
TRBJ2-7 | TRBV10-3 | CAISESWQGAREQYF
TRBJ2-4 | TRBV23-1 | CASSQWGQNIQYF
TRBJ1-5 | TRBV19 | CASSITGIGNQPQHF
TRBJ1-5 | TRBV3-1/TRBV3-2 | CASSVHGAAYLHNQPQHF
TRBJ1-2 | TRBV7-9 | CASSLGDRLPTNYGYTF
TRBJ2-6 | TRBV7-8 | CASSPRTQGASGANVLTF
TRBJ2-7 | TRBV28 | CASPPNRGTKISPGYEQYF
TRBJ2-1 | TRBV4-2 | CASSQGIANIVRNEQFF
TRBJ2-2 | TRBV6-5 | CATGGLADTGELFF
TRBJ2-4 | TRBV3-1/TRBV3-2 | CASSQLGQGKNIQYF
TRBJ1-5 | TRBV2 | CASSEGQGSQPQHF
TRBJ1-4 | TRBV7-9 | CASSWGTGSPFGEKLFF
TRBJ1-6 | TRBV6-6 | CASRPRDNSPLHF
TRBJ1-1 | TRBV2 | CASSEDRNTEAFF
TRBJ1-2 | TRBV7-9 | CASIPTTGTYGYTF
TRBJ1-4 | TRBV5-1 | CASSPGQGLGATNEKLFF
TRBJ2-2 | TRBV5-1 | CASSLGRTNTGELFF
TRBJ2-3 | TRBV11-2 | CAILLRIAGGSDTQYF
TRBJ1-2 | TRBV3-1/TRBV3-2 | CASSLRQSPNYGYTF
TRBJ2-1 | TRBV7-3 | CASSLTSGNNNEQFF
TRBJ2-2 | TRBV10-3 | CAIRGTVRTGELFF
TRBJ2-5 | TRBV7-9 | CASSLTSEETQYF
TRBJ2-7 | TRBV7-6 | CASSPGSAGGRTRYEQYF
TRBJ1-6 | TRBV5-4 | CASSLLQENNSPLHF
TRBJ2-2 | TRBV11-2 | CASSRQGLNTGELFF
TRBJ2-3 | TRBV4-1 | CASSHPGLAGRPRGTDTQYF
TRBJ1-2 | TRBV7-9 | CASSSTGFGGYTF
TRBJ1-2 | TRBV27 | CASSLSRDSYYGYTF
TRBJ2-5 | TRBV9 | CASSAGLGTYQETQYF
TRBJ2-1 | TRBV6-2/TRBV6-3 | CASTPGGVYNEQFF
TRBJ1-4 | TRBV5-5 | CASSLNRDTNEKLFF
TRBJ2-3 | TRBV27 | CASSFFRGADTQYF
TRBJ1-3 | TRBV6-1 | CASSEYYTIYF
TRBJ1-2 | TRBV5-5 | CASSLGTGGILDGYTF